This T cell receptor (beta chain) comes out of a study of shared clonotypes between healthy human individuals (TCRdb year 2020). Describing the broader study: Two women and a few men aged 18 to 49 years were included in the cohort. Per donor, three plates each were used for CD4 naive and CD4 memory, two for CD8 naive, and one for CD8 memory. The study deeply sequenced blood TCR repertoires of five healthy adults to estimate repertoire size and the extent of clonotype sharing between individuals. To increase sequencing depth and limit assay-specific biases, TCR repertoire library preparation and sequencing were carried out by different laboratories using diverse techniques. Each donor's leukapheresis produced roughly between roughly 0.85 and 10 billion PBMCs. The paper as a whole reports these results and caveats: The small number of donors limited the genetic and exposure-history diversity represented. Larger estimated clonotype richness was generally found for naive subsets than for memory subsets. When several donors were compared, the shared fraction of clonotypes was around 5.1% for naive CD4, around 3.6% for naive CD8, 2% to 2.5% for memory CD4, and 0.3% to 0.5% for memory CD8. Based on pairwise subsampling, the degree of clonotype sharing among donors was expected to be affected by sequencing depth. Sampling was limited to blood, and TCR repertoires in tissue likely differ from TCR repertoires in blood. Even with the large sequencing depth, rarefaction of the sorted-subset datasets indicated that sequencing was incomplete. Higher generation probabilities were observed for clonotypes shared by all four sorted-subset donors than for non-shared clonotypes.

Healthy HIV-negative adults with no recently reported acute infections or vaccinations were included as donors. Every donor was a Caucasian adult residing in Nashville, Tennessee, USA. CD4+ T cells were enriched by magnetic negative selection, after which naive cells were positively selected on CD45RA and the negative fraction was taken as the memory subset. Blood was obtained by leukapheresis, after which PBMCs were separated by Ficoll-Histopaque density gradient centrifugation and cryopreserved in liquid nitrogen vapor phase. Analytical flow cytometry was used to check the purity and quantity of each magnetically sorted T cell population. Genomic DNA was isolated from every sorted fraction and measured by UV absorbance on a Nanodrop 2000c. A remark on this clone: The clone's antigen remains unknown. One base away there is no much larger clone; base qualities are not given.

Using the deep immunoSEQ assay, multiplex PCR amplified TCR CDR3 regions from genomic DNA. Genomic DNA extracted from each cell subset was distributed evenly over all wells of several immunoSEQ 96-well plates, and each plate served as one replicate. For sorted subsets, approximately 0.2 ug of genomic DNA, equivalent to around 30,000 T cell genomes, went into each replicate PCR. The purified libraries were quantified using a Qubit 3.0 fluorometer, sized with a Bioanalyzer 2100, and then quantified again using the KAPA Library Quantification kit. Every immunoSEQ 96-well plate was sequenced on a dedicated single-read 150-cycle Illumina NextSeq 550 flow cell. The authors processed their data as follows. Because only junctional sequences without quality scores were contained in the immunoSEQ output, filtering matching that applied to full-length reads could not be performed. Sequences were annotated with PyIR, a Python wrapper for IgBLAST v1.9, and V/J genes and CDR3 were assigned using IMGT germline references. Any read was removed if the V/J assignment was weak (E-value above 1e-6), the CDR3 was missing, or the read contained stop codons, out-of-frame junctions, or ambiguous translated residues. V3J clonotypes were defined as sequences sharing an identical inferred V gene, J gene, and CDR3 amino acid sequence. The percentage overlap between two repertoires was calculated by dividing the number of shared unique clonotypes by the size of the smaller repertoire. Repertoire richness was assessed with RTK rarefaction, the Chao1 estimator, and Recon v2.1 estimates of unobserved clonotypes. For all TCRbeta clonotypes obtained by the gDNA method from a few donors, generation probabilities were computed with OLGA. TCRdb provides this immuneACCESS table in a form limited to in-frame rearrangements. Some clones are lacking; in checked studies, under half of them reflect an unresolved V gene, and why the rest are absent is not known. From that table come the V and J calls and clone size; the DNA was used to work out D and trimming. For this sample there are under 550,000 clones; almost 97% appear just once. In total, the top ten clones hold about 0.057% of the sample.

The CDR3 runs 17 amino acids, cysteine and phenylalanine included. Just CDR3 DNA is preserved here, 51 bases in frame from base 1. The germline V gene sets CDR1 to SQVTM and CDR2 to ANQGSEA. Trimming takes 8 bases from V and 0 bases from J, and the germline ends sit 23 bases apart. Input material: naive CD4+ T cells sorted from blood. In the paper's terms, the cell subset or site label means: CD45RA+ positively selected. This clonotype was obtained from a woman aged 25 to 39 in good health. The chain was built from TRBV29-1 and TRBJ1-5; TRBD1 is possibly the D segment (6 matching bases). In nucleotide form, the sequence is TGCAGCCCGGGGGGGCGGCAGGGTGGCATTAGCAATCAGCCCCAGCATTTT. Its product reads: CSPGGRQGGISNQPQHF.